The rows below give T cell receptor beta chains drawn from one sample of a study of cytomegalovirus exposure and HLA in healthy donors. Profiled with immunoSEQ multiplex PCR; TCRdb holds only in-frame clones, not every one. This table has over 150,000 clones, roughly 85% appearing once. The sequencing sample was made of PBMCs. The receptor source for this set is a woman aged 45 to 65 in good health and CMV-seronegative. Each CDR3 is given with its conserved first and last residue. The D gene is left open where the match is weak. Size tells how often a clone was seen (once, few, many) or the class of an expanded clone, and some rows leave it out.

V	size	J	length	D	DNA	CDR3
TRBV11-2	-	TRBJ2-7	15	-	TGTGCCAGCGGTAATTGGGGACTCAACTCCTACGAGCAGTACTTC	CASGNWGLNSYEQYF
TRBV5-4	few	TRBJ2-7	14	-	TGTGCCAGCAGCCCGCCCCCAGGGACCTACGAGCAGTACTTC	CASSPPPGTYEQYF
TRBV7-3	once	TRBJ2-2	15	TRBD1	TGTGCCAGCACCGATGGGACAGGCCGGACCGGGGAGCTGTTTTTT	CASTDGTGRTGELFF
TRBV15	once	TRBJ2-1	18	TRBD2	TGTGCCACCAGCAGAGCTAGCGGGGGCGTAAGCTCCTACAATGAGCAGTTCTTC	CATSRASGGVSSYNEQFF
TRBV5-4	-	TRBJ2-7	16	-	TGTGCCAGCAGCTTGCGTGGACTGAAGAGCTCCTACGAGCAGTACTTC	CASSLRGLKSSYEQYF
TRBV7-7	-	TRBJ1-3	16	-	TGTGCTAGCAGCTTGGGCGGGGGATGGTTTGGAAACACCATATATTTT	CASSLGGGWFGNTIYF
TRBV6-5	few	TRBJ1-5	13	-	TGTGCCAGCAGTTACAACACCAATCAGCCCCAGCATTTT	CASSYNTNQPQHF
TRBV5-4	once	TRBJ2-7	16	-	TGTGCCAGCAGCGATTTGTATTCAGGGTATTCCTACGAGCAGTACTTC	CASSDLYSGYSYEQYF
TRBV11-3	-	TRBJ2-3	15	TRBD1	TGTGCCAGCAGCGTCCGGACAGGGGAAACAGATACGCAGTATTTT	CASSVRTGETDTQYF
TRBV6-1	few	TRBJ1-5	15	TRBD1	TGTGCCAGCATCACAGGGGGGTTAGGCAATCAGCCCCAGCATTTT	CASITGGLGNQPQHF
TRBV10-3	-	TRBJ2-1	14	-	TGTGCCATCAGTGAATCTACGGTAGACAATGAGCAGTTCTTC	CAISESTVDNEQFF
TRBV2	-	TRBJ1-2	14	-	TGTGCCAGCAGTGAAGCGCATGAGGAGTATGGCTACACCTTC	CASSEAHEEYGYTF
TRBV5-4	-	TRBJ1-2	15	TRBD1	TGTGCCAGCAGCTTGGAGGGCAGGGGGAACTATGGCTACACCTTC	CASSLEGRGNYGYTF
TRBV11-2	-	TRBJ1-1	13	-	TGTGCCAGCAGCTTGACAGGGAACACTGAAGCTTTCTTT	CASSLTGNTEAFF
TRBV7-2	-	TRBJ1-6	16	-	TGTGCCAGCAGCCTAACCACCCGACAGATTAATTCACCCCTCCACTTT	CASSLTTRQINSPLHF
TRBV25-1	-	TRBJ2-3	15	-	TGTGCCAGCAGTGAATTACAGGTGCGCACAGATACGCAGTATTTT	CASSELQVRTDTQYF
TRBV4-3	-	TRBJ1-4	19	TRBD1	TGCGCCAGCAGCCAAGACGTAGGACAGGGATCAATAGTTAATGAAAAACTGTTTTTT	CASSQDVGQGSIVNEKLFF
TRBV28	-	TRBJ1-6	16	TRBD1	TGTGCCAGCAGTTTTTCAGGGGGCTCCTATAATTCACCCCTCCACTTT	CASSFSGGSYNSPLHF
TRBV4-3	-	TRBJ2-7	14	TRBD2	TGCGCCACGCGAGGACTAGCGGACTCCTACGAGCAGTACTTC	CATRGLADSYEQYF
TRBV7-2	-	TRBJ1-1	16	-	TGTGCCAGCAGCTTAGGAAGGACAAGACTGAACACTGAAGCTTTCTTT	CASSLGRTRLNTEAFF
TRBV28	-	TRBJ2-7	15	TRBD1	TGTGCCAGCAGTCCGACAGGGGGTAAGACCTACGAGCAGTACTTC	CASSPTGGKTYEQYF
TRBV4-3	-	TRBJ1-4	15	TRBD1	TGCGCCAGCAGCCAGACAGGGGCAACTAATGAAAAACTGTTTTTT	CASSQTGATNEKLFF
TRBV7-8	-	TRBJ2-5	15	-	TGTGCCAGCAGCTTCATCGGGGGAGGGGGAGAGACCCAGTACTTC	CASSFIGGGGETQYF
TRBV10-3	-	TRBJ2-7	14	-	TGTGCCATCAGTACTGACAGGCCCCCCTACGAGCAGTACTTC	CAISTDRPPYEQYF
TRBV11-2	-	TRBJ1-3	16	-	TGTGCCAGCAGCTGGAACGTAGGAGTCTCTGGAAACACCATATATTTT	CASSWNVGVSGNTIYF
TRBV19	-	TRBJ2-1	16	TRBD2	TGTGCCAGTAGTATAGACCCGGGAGGGGTAGGGGATGAGCAGTTCTTC	CASSIDPGGVGDEQFF
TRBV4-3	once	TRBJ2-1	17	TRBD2	TGCGCCAGCAGCCAAGATCGGAGTAGCGGGAGGGGCAATGAGCAGTTCTTC	CASSQDRSSGRGNEQFF
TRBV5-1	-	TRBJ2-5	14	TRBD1	TGCGCCAGCAGCATCGGACAGGGGGCAGTTCTGCAGTACTTC	CASSIGQGAVLQYF
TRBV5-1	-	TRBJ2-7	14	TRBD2	TGCGCCAGCAGCCCGCTGAGCGGGACGGGCGCGCAGTACTTC	CASSPLSGTGAQYF
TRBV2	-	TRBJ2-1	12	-	TGTGCCAGCAGGGACACCGGGACTCAGCAGTTCTTC	CASRDTGTQQFF
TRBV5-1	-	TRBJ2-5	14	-	TGCGCCAGCAGCTTGTCTCCTAGCCAAGAGACCCAGTACTTC	CASSLSPSQETQYF
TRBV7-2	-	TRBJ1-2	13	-	TGTGCCAGCAGCTTAGAACGAGGGAACGGCTACACCTTC	CASSLERGNGYTF
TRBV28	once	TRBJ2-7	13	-	TGTGCCAGCAGTCCGCGGGACAGCTACGAGCAGTACTTC	CASSPRDSYEQYF
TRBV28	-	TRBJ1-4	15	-	TGTGCCAGCAGTTTAGGACGGGGGGCCTGGGAAAAACTGTTTTTT	CASSLGRGAWEKLFF
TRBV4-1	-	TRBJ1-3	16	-	TGCGCCAGCAGCCAGTCGACAGCGAGCTCTGGAAACACCATATATTTT	CASSQSTASSGNTIYF
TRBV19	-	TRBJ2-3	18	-	TGTGCCAGTAGTATTGACAAGGGGTCCCTGAAGAGCACAGATACGCAGTATTTT	CASSIDKGSLKSTDTQYF
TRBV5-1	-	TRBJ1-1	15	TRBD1	TGCGCCAGCAGCTTGGCCGGGCAGGGGGGCACTGAAGCTTTCTTT	CASSLAGQGGTEAFF
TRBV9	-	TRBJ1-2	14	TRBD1	TGTGCCAGCAGCGTGAGGGGGCGCGACTATGGCTACACCTTC	CASSVRGRDYGYTF
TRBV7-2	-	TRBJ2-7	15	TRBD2	TGTGCCAGCAGCTTAGGGGGCGCGGGAGTAGACGAGCAGTACTTC	CASSLGGAGVDEQYF
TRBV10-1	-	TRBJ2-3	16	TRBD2	TGCGCCAGCCCAACCCCATTAGCGGGGGTAACAGATACGCAGTATTTT	CASPTPLAGVTDTQYF
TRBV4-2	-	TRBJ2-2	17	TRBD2	TGTGCCAGCAGCCAAACTGGGACTAGCGGGGGGATCGGGGAGCTGTTTTTT	CASSQTGTSGGIGELFF
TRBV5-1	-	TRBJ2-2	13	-	TGCGCCAGCAGCTTGTATTTCACCGGGGAGCTGTTTTTT	CASSLYFTGELFF
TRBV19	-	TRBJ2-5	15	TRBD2	TGTGCCAGTAGTAGGGAGGGTAGGGACCAAGAGACCCAGTACTTC	CASSREGRDQETQYF
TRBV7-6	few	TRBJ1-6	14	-	TGTGCCAGCAGCCAGCGGAGTTTTAATTCACCCCTCCACTTT	CASSQRSFNSPLHF
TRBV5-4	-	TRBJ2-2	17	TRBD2	TGTGCCAGCAGCCCACGAGGCGGGGGGGCCAGCACCGGGGAGCTGTTTTTT	CASSPRGGGASTGELFF
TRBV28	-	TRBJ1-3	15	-	TGTGCCAGCAGTTTAGGTCAGAACTCTGGAAACACCATATATTTT	CASSLGQNSGNTIYF
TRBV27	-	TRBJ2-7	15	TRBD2	TGTGCCAGCAGTTTAGGGCTAGCGGGAGAATCGGAGCAGTACTTC	CASSLGLAGESEQYF
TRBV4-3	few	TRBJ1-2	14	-	TGCGCCAGCAGCCCGGGGGAGAAGGCCTATGGCTACACCTTC	CASSPGEKAYGYTF
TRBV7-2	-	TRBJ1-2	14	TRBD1	TGTGCCAGCAGCCCTGGACAGGTTTCCGATGGCTACACCTTC	CASSPGQVSDGYTF
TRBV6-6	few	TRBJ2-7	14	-	TGTGCCAGCACCCCAGGAGGTAAGGGCGCCGAGCAGTACTTC	CASTPGGKGAEQYF
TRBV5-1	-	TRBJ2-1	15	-	TGCGCCAGCAGCTTCACAGTCAGCTCCTACAATGAGCAGTTCTTC	CASSFTVSSYNEQFF
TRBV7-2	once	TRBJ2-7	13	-	TGTGCCAGCGGGGGGGCTATCGGGTACGAGCAGTACTTC	CASGGAIGYEQYF
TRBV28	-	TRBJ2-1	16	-	TGTGCCAGCAGTTTAGTGGGCAGGGGCGTTCGCAATGAGCAGTTCTTC	CASSLVGRGVRNEQFF
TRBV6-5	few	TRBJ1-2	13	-	TGTGCCAGTGCAGGCAGGGAGGTCTATGGCTACACCTTC	CASAGREVYGYTF